The TCR beta chain under discussion was sequenced for a study of human versus mouse CDR3 diversity and MHC coevolution. Cells were CD45RO-negative CD62L-positive naive CD4 T cells sorted from PBMCs. Trimming cost V 4 bases and J 3 bases, with 14 bases left between them. From germline, CDR1 is SGHKS and CDR2 YYEKEE (reference sequence). The CDR3 has 15 residues. TCRdb's copy holds only in-frame clones and misses some; the assay was immunoSEQ multiplex PCR. The sample includes roughly 86,000 clones, around 93% of them seen just once. Concerning this clone: Its antigen remains unknown.

Study observations and caveats: Among all groups, most of the three human donors showed least clonal inequality. Compared with mice, human CDR3s carried more deletions and insertions on average.

The sequenced material came from naive CD4+ T cells from blood. This sample's subset: CD45RO-negative CD62L-positive naive CD4 T cells. The clonotype was recovered from a person aged 30 to 69 in good health. V is TRBV5-5 and J is TRBJ1-5; weak D call: TRBD1 (6 bases). The CDR3 DNA is TGTGCCAGCAGCAGATCTGGACAGAACAATCAGCCCCAGCATTTT. This codes for CASSRSGQNNQPQHF. Variable domain in full (rest from reference TRBV5-5 and TRBJ1-5): DAGVTQSPTHLIKTRGQQVTLRCSPISGHKSVSWYQQVLGQGPQFIFQYYEKEERGRGNFPDRFSARQFPNYSSELNVNALLLGDSALYLCASSRSGQNNQPQHFGDGTRLSIL.